Here is one T cell receptor beta chain with its context. Antigen unknown. Germline is not matched at one junction end, which may reflect a read error. A primer in the constant region served to generate TCR beta cDNA from about 480 ng of total RNA. ARM-PCR, slightly modified, supplied the TCR beta libraries through three nested multiplex PCR rounds. A C-beta reverse primer was combined with TRBV1-TRBV30 forward primers in the first two PCR rounds, and each round had approximately 10 cycles. One entry per CDR3 protein results from TCRdb running MiXCR on the multiplex PCR reads. The sample lists 300,000 to 400,000 distinct CDR3 sequences; around three fifths were seen once. These data are taken from a study of tumor-infiltrating lymphocytes in primary liver carcinoma. Looking at the study overall: The cohort included men and women aged 30 to 69 years.

CDR1 and CDR2 from the germline V gene are SGHDT and YYEEEE. This CDR3 spans 15 amino acids. The blood RNA (from unsorted whole blood) was obtained, and germline DNA was also extracted. Findings and limits, study-wide: Bulk unsorted samples prevented comparison of CD4+ and CD8+ repertoires. Compared with tumor region pairs, tumor-adjacent and tumor-blood pairs overlapped less. The difference in top-250-clone fraction between tumors and blood was significant, favoring tumors (p = 0.039).

This sequence joins TRBV5-6 and TRBJ2-5; the D is unclear. The specimen was peripheral blood. The receptor was derived from a man aged 40-49 years with primary liver carcinoma and hepatitis B virus infection. The CDR3 loop reads CAGSNHQTLQGTQYF. In DNA, the CDR3 is TGTGCCGGCAGCAACCACCAGACACTCCAAGGGACCCAGTACTTC.